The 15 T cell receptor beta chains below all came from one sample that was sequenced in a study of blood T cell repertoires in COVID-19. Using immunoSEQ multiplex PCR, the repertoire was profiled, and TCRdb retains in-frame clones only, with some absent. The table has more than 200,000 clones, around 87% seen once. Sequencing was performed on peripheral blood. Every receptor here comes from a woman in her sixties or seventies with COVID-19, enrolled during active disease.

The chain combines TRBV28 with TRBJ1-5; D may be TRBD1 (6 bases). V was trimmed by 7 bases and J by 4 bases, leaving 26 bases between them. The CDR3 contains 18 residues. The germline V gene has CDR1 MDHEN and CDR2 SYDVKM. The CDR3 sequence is CASTPSSAGVGVNQPQHF. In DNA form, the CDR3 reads TGTGCCAGCACTCCGAGCTCGGCAGGGGTAGGAGTGAATCAGCCCCAGCATTTT.

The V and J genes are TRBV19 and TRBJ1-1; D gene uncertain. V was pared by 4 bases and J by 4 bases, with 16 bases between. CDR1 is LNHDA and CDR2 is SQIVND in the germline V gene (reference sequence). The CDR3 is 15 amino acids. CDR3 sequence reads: CASSSPGGRSTEAFF. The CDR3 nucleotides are TGTGCCAGTAGTAGCCCGGGAGGGAGGAGCACTGAAGCTTTCTTT.

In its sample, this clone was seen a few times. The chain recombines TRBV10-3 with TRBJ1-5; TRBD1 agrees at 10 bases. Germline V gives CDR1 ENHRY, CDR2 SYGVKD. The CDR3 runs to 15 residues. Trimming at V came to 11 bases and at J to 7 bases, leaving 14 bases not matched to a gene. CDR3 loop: CAASRQGAGRQPQHF. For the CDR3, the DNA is TGTGCCGCCTCTCGACAGGGGGCAGGTCGACAGCCCCAGCATTTT.

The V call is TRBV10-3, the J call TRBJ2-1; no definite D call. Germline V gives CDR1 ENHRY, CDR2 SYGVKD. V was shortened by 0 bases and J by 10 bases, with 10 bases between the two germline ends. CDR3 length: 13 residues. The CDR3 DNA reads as TGTGCCATCAGTGAGTCGAGTAGCCCCGAGCAGTTCTTC. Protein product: CAISESSSPEQFF.

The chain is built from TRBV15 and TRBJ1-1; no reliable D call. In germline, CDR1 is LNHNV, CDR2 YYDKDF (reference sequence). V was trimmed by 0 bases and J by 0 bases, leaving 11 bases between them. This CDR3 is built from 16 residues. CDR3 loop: CATSRDHGVMNTEAFF. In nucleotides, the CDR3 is TGTGCCACCAGCAGAGATCACGGGGTAATGAACACTGAAGCTTTCTTT.

The CDR3 protein is CASSSRTGEAFF. The CDR3 bases are TGTGCCAGCAGCTCCCGGACAGGTGAAGCTTTCTTT. V usage is TRBV11-3 and J usage is TRBJ1-1; TRBD1 agrees at 7 bases. J gave up 7 bases and V 4 bases, and 3 bases lay outside the gene matches. Germline lookup yields CDR1 SGHNT and CDR2 YENEEA. The CDR3 sequence is 12 residues long.

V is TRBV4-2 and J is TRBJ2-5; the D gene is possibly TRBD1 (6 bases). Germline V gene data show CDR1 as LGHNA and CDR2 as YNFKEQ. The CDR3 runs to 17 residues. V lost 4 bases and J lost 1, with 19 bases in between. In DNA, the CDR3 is TGTGCCAGCAGCCTCGACAGGTACGGGACCCTCCAAGAGACCCAGTACTTC. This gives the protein CASSLDRYGTLQETQYF.

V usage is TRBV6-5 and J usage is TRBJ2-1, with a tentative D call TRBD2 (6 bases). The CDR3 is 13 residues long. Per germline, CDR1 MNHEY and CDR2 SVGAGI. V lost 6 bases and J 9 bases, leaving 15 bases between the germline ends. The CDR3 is CASSATSWAEQFF. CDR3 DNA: TGTGCCAGCAGCGCGACTAGTTGGGCTGAGCAGTTCTTC.

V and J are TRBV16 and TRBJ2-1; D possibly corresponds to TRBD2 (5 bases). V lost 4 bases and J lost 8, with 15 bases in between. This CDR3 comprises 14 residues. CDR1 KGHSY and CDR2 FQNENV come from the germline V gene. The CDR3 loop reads CASSPQRENDEQFF. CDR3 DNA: TGTGCCAGCAGCCCCCAGAGGGAGAACGATGAGCAGTTCTTC.

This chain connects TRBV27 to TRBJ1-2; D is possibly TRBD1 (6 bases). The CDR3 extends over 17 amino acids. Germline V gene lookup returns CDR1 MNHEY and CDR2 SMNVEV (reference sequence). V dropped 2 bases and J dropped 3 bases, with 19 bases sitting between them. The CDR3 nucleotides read TGTGCCAGCAGTTTAAGGTCCCCAAGGACAGTGGACTATGGCTACACCTTC. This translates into CASSLRSPRTVDYGYTF.

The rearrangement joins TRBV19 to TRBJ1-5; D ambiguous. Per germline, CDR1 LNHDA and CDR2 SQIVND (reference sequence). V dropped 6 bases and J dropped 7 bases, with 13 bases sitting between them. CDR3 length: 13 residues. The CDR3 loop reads CASRNYDGQPQHF. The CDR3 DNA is TGTGCCAGTAGGAACTACGATGGACAGCCCCAGCATTTT.

CDR3 coding DNA: TGTGCCACCAGCGAAGGACAGGGCCCGAGCACCATATATTTT. Its translation is CATSEGQGPSTIYF. The chain is built from TRBV15 and TRBJ1-3; 8 nucleotides match TRBD1. The germline V gene encodes CDR1 LNHNV and CDR2 YYDKDF (reference sequence). The V gene end was trimmed by 5 bases and the J gene end by 9 bases; junction bases not matched to a gene: 9. CDR3 length equals 14 residues.

CDR3 nucleotide sequence: TGCGCCAGCTCGGACAGATCTTCCTACAATGAGCAGTTCTTC. This translates into CASSDRSSYNEQFF. This chain connects TRBV5-1 to TRBJ2-1; D might be TRBD1 (6 bases). V dropped 7 bases and J dropped 1 base, with 12 bases sitting between them. This CDR3 spans 14 amino acids. Germline V lookup: CDR1 SGHRS, CDR2 YFSETQ.

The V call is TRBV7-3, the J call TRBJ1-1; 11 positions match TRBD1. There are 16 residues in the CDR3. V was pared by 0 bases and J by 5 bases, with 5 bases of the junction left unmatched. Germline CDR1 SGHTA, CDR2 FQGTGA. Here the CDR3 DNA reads TGTGCCAGCAGCTTAACTGGACAGGGGGCTTGGACTGAAGCTTTCTTT. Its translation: CASSLTGQGAWTEAFF.

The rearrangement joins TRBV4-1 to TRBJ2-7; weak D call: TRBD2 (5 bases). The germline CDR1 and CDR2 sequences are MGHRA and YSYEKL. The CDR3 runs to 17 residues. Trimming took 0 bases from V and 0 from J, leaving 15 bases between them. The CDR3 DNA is TGCGCCAGCAGCCAAGATTCGAGCGGAACGAGCTCCTACGAGCAGTACTTC. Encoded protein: CASSQDSSGTSSYEQYF.